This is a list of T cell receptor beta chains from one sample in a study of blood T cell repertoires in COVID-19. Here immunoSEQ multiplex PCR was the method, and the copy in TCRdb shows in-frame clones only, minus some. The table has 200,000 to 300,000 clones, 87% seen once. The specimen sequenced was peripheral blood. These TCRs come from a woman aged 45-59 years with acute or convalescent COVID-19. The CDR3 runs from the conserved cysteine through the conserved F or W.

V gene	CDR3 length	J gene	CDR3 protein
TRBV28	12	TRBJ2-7	CASSLMGHEQYF
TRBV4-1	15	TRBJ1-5	CASSGDRARNQPQHF
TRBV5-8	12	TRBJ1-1	CASTGQNTEAFF
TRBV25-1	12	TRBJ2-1	CASSGNTNEQFF
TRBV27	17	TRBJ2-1	CASSLYGLAASYNEQFF
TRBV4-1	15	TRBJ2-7	CASSQDLAPGYEQYF
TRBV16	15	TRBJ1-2	CASSQSGQGQGFNTF
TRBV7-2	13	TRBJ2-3	CASSFGTSDTQYF
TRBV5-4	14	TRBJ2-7	CASSGSGRAFEQYF
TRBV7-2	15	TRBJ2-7	CASSQQTGGSYEQYF
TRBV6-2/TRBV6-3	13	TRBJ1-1	CASSSMQLLEAFF
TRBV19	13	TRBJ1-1	CASTSGGWGEAFF
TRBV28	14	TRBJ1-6	CASSLGQGVSPLHF
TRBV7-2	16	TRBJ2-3	CASSSPRDRQTDTQYF